One sample yielded the 29 T cell receptor beta chains listed below, sequenced in a study of circulating CD8 cells and anti-PD-1 response in melanoma. TCR libraries were prepared from roughly 14 ng of total RNA with the QIAseq Immune Repertoire TCR panel. TCRdb re-analysed the reads in MiXCR, keeping a single row per CDR3 protein. The sample carries more than 800 distinct CDR3 sequences, 6.5% to 8.5% recorded once. Live CD3+CD8+TCRalphabeta+ cells were sorted into four subsets by PD-1 and/or TIGIT. The sample consisted of CD8+ T cells from PBMCs, taken at baseline or after one month of anti-PD-1 therapy (not recorded which). The receptors here all came from a human donor with melanoma.

By share of the sample, this clonotype is large (0.1 to 1%). The chain recombines TRBV20-1 with TRBJ2-1; D unclear. From germline, CDR1 is DFQATT and CDR2 SNEGSKA (reference sequence). V gave up 1 base and J gave up 3 bases, with 13 bases separating them. The CDR3 has 15 amino acids. The chain's CDR3 is CSARGPSADYNEQFF. CDR3 nucleotide sequence: TGCAGTGCTAGAGGTCCCAGCGCAGACTACAATGAGCAGTTCTTC.

The gene calls are TRBV7-3 and TRBJ1-2; D possibly corresponds to TRBD1 (6 bases). Per germline, CDR1 SGHTA and CDR2 FQGTGA. V was trimmed by 3 bases and J by 8 bases, leaving 13 bases between them. CDR3 length: 13 residues. CDR3 amino acids: CASSLGAGEGYTF. The CDR3 DNA is TGTGCCAGCAGCTTGGGAGCAGGGGAAGGCTACACCTTC.

The rearrangement uses TRBV19 and TRBJ1-2, with a tentative D call TRBD1 (5 bases). CDR1 LNHDA and CDR2 SQIVND come from the germline V gene (reference sequence). The V end lost 5 bases, the J end lost 7 bases, and 14 bases lay between the germline ends. The CDR3 length is 13 residues. The CDR3 nucleotides are TGTGCCAGTAGTTTCCACCAGGGTGGTGGCTACACCTTC. Translating gives CASSFHQGGGYTF.

This clonotype is labeled medium-sized. The genes are TRBV20-1 and TRBJ2-7; 9 nucleotides agree with TRBD2. Germline lookup yields CDR1 DFQATT and CDR2 SNEGSKA (reference sequence). This CDR3 has 15 amino acids. J gave up 2 bases and V 5 bases, and 10 bases lay outside the gene matches. The CDR3, as DNA: TGCAGTGCTTCATCTTCAGCGGGGGGACCCTACGAGCAGTACTTC. Residues: CSASSSAGGPYEQYF.

This clonotype has just a few counts. V and J are TRBV11-2 and TRBJ1-5; no definite D call. The germline V and J ends were trimmed by 6 bases and 3 bases, with 9 bases remaining between them. Germline CDR1 is SGHAT and CDR2 is FQNNGV. The CDR3 is 13 residues long. The CDR3 DNA is TGTGCCAGCAGTCTGAACACCAATCAGCCCCAGCATTTT. Its translation: CASSLNTNQPQHF. Combining the CDR3 with reference TRBV11-2 and TRBJ1-5 gives the whole variable domain EAGVAQSPRYKIIEKRQSVAFWCNPISGHATLYWYQQILGQGPKLLIQFQNNGVVDDSQLPKDRFSAERLKGVDSTLKIQPAKLEDSAVYLCASSLNTNQPQHFGDGTRLSIL.

This clonotype is termed medium-sized. V gene TRBV27 combines with J gene TRBJ2-3; D is unresolved. The CDR3 has 14 residues. In germline, CDR1 is MNHEY, CDR2 SMNVEV (reference sequence). V was trimmed by 0 bases and J by 2 bases, leaving 6 bases between them. CDR3 protein: CASSLSGTTDTQYF. In nucleotides, the CDR3 is TGTGCCAGCAGTTTATCGGGCACCACAGATACGCAGTATTTT.

Within the sample, this clonotype is large. In nucleotides, the CDR3 is TGTGCCAGCAGTTTGGGACAGAACTACGAGCAGTACTTC. This translates into CASSLGQNYEQYF. This rearrangement joins TRBV27 to TRBJ2-7; the match to TRBD1 covers 7 bases. The length of the CDR3 is 13 residues. CDR1 MNHEY and CDR2 SMNVEV come from the germline V gene (reference sequence). The V and J ends lost 3 bases and 3 bases, in that order; junction bases with no gene match: 2.

This clonotype was observed a few times. The chain has TRBV7-8 and TRBJ2-7, with D unclear. Germline V lookup: CDR1 SGHVS, CDR2 FQNEAQ. V lost 1 base to trimming and J lost 5 bases, with 6 bases between them. The CDR3 is 12 residues long. DNA of the CDR3: TGTGCCAGCAGCTTAGAATATAACGAGCAGTACTTC. This encodes CASSLEYNEQYF.

This clonotype is classed as medium-sized. The chain recombines TRBV24-1 with TRBJ2-3; 7 positions agree with TRBD2. Germline lookup yields CDR1 KGHDR and CDR2 SFDVKD. The V and J ends lost 4 bases and 8 bases, in that order; junction bases with no gene match: 2. This CDR3 comprises 12 residues. CDR3 amino acids: CATSDGGTTQYF. CDR3 coding DNA: TGTGCCACCAGTGACGGGGGGACTACGCAGTATTTT.

Sample share makes this clonotype medium-sized. This chain connects TRBV12-3 or TRBV12-4 to TRBJ2-3; D remains ambiguous. The CDR3 has 14 amino acids. V shed 1 base and J shed 3 bases, with 8 bases lying between them. This CDR3 reads CASSLDPVTDTQYF. As DNA, the CDR3 is TGTGCCAGCAGTTTAGATCCAGTGACAGATACGCAGTATTTT.

By proportion, this clonotype is medium-sized (0.01 to 0.1%). The chain is built from TRBV4-3 and TRBJ2-3; either TRBD1 or TRBD2 may supply D (5 bases each). Trimming removed 1 base at V and 6 bases at J, with 17 bases between. This CDR3 is built from 16 residues. Germline V gives CDR1 LGHNA, CDR2 YSLEER. Written as DNA, the CDR3 is TGCGCCAGCAGCCAAGTGATCGGCTCCGGGGCGGATACGCAGTATTTT. It codes for CASSQVIGSGADTQYF.

The rearrangement joins TRBV7-3 to TRBJ2-1; unclear D gene. V dropped 0 bases and J dropped 0 bases, with 9 bases sitting between them. The CDR3 is 16 amino acids. CDR1 is SGHTA, CDR2 FQGTGA, per germline. The CDR3 is CASSLTYAVSYNEQFF. In DNA, the CDR3 is TGTGCCAGCAGCTTAACGTACGCGGTCTCCTACAATGAGCAGTTCTTC.

This clonotype is medium-sized (0.01 to 0.1%). V is TRBV4-3 and J is TRBJ2-6, with D tentatively TRBD1 (6 bases). CDR3 length equals 16 residues. In germline, CDR1 is LGHNA, CDR2 YSLEER. The V end was cut by 4 bases, the J end by 1 base, with 11 bases between. The CDR3 bases are TGCGCCAGCAGCCCCCAAACAGGGTCTGGGGCCAACGTCCTGACTTTC. This translates into CASSPQTGSGANVLTF.

By share of the sample, this clonotype is medium-sized (0.01 to 0.1%). The chain combines TRBV27 with TRBJ2-7, with 7 bases matching TRBD1. The germline V gene has CDR1 MNHEY and CDR2 SMNVEV (reference sequence). The CDR3 sequence is 14 residues long. Trimming at V came to 6 bases and at J to 4 bases, leaving 9 bases not matched to a gene. CDR3 DNA: TGTGCCAGCAGGGACGGGGACAGTGGATACGAGCAGTACTTC. Its translation is CASRDGDSGYEQYF.

In its sample, this clonotype is large. The chain uses TRBV6-2 or TRBV6-3 and TRBJ2-1, with no clear D. Trimming removed 2 bases at V and 3 bases at J, with 11 bases between. CDR3 length: 15 residues. The germline CDR1 and CDR2 sequences are MNHEY and SVGEGT. The CDR3 sequence: CASSYEDGYYNEQFF. In DNA, the CDR3 is TGTGCCAGCAGTTACGAGGACGGGTACTACAATGAGCAGTTCTTC.

This clonotype has only a few counts. The V gene is TRBV2, the J gene TRBJ2-1, with D unclear. V was clipped by 4 bases and J by 4 bases, with 5 bases between them. Germline-derived CDR1 and CDR2 are SNHLY and FYNNEI. This CDR3 has 12 amino acids. The CDR3 sequence: CASSARYNEQFF. DNA of the CDR3: TGTGCCAGCAGTGCTAGATACAATGAGCAGTTCTTC.

This clonotype rates as large. The chain couples TRBV7-3 to TRBJ1-1; possible D gene TRBD1, 5 bases. This CDR3 comprises 14 residues. CDR1 is SGHTA, CDR2 FQGTGA, per germline. V lost 0 bases and J lost 3, with 8 bases in between. The CDR3 nucleotides are TGTGCCAGCAGCTTAACGTCGGGGGACACTGAAGCTTTCTTT. Its protein is CASSLTSGDTEAFF.

The chain combines TRBV4-2 with TRBJ1-2; D is ambiguous. The V end lost 2 bases, the J end lost 9 bases, and 13 bases lay between the germline ends. CDR1 is LGHNA, CDR2 YNFKEQ, per germline. The CDR3 runs 13 residues. The DNA for the CDR3 is TGTGCCAGCAGCCAACCCAAATCCCGAAGCTACACCTTC. Translation: CASSQPKSRSYTF.

This clonotype was seen more than once but under ten times. This chain uses TRBV29-1 with TRBJ2-3, with TRBD1 matching over 7 bases. The germline V gene has CDR1 SQVTM and CDR2 ANQGSEA. With V trimmed by 0 bases and J by 2 bases, 8 bases remained unmatched. The CDR3 sequence is 16 residues long. The CDR3: CSVEDFGRGNTDTQYF. The CDR3 DNA sequence: TGCAGCGTTGAAGATTTCGGCAGGGGGAACACAGATACGCAGTATTTT.

This clonotype was seen more than once but under ten times. V and J are TRBV10-1 and TRBJ2-3, with D possibly being TRBD1 (5 bases). The CDR3 sequence is 15 residues long. Trimming left V 1 base short and J 3 bases short, with 11 bases between. Germline CDR1 and CDR2: WNHNN and SYGVQD (reference sequence). The CDR3 DNA reads as TGCGCCAGCAGTGAGTTGGACCCAGGGACAGATACGCAGTATTTT. Its translation is CASSELDPGTDTQYF.

This clonotype appeared a few times. This chain joins TRBV11-2 and TRBJ2-1; 9 bases fit TRBD1. The V and J ends lost 2 bases and 4 bases, in that order; junction bases with no gene match: 3. This CDR3 comprises 15 residues. Germline lookup yields CDR1 SGHAT and CDR2 FQNNGV. As DNA, the CDR3 is TGTGCCAGCAGCTTAAGACAGGGGGTATACAATGAGCAGTTCTTC. This sequence encodes CASSLRQGVYNEQFF.

This clonotype is large. V gene TRBV19 combines with J gene TRBJ2-7; 8 nucleotides agree with TRBD1. Germline loops: CDR1 LNHDA, CDR2 SQIVND (reference sequence). This CDR3 comprises 13 residues. The ends lost 9 bases at V and 6 bases at J; junction bases unmatched: 10. The CDR3 nucleotides are TGTGCCAGCCAGGGGGCCCAAATGGGCGAGCAGTACTTC. It yields the protein CASQGAQMGEQYF.

This clonotype rates as hyperexpanded. This chain uses TRBV25-1 with TRBJ2-1; the match to TRBD2 covers 10 bases. Germline CDR1 MGHDK, CDR2 SYGVNS. The V and J ends lost 3 bases and 8 bases, in that order; junction bases with no gene match: 13. The CDR3 extends over 17 amino acids. The CDR3 DNA follows: TGTGCCAGCAGTGAGGTAGCGGGGGGCCCCCGTTCGGATGAGCAGTTCTTC. It yields the protein CASSEVAGGPRSDEQFF.

This clonotype is labeled large. CDR3 sequence: CASDASGSGEQYF. The DNA for the CDR3 is TGTGCCAGCGACGCTAGCGGAAGTGGAGAGCAGTACTTC. This chain joins TRBV2 and TRBJ2-7; 7 bases are shared with TRBD2. Germline CDR1 is SNHLY and CDR2 is FYNNEI. The CDR3 contains 13 residues. V was clipped by 8 bases and J by 7 bases; unmatched bases: 11.

Judged by abundance, this clonotype is hyperexpanded (1% or more). The chain carries TRBV2 and TRBJ2-7; D call uncertain. The CDR3 runs 15 residues. Trimming left V 3 bases short and J 3 bases short, with 15 bases between. CDR1 SNHLY and CDR2 FYNNEI come from the germline V gene. The CDR3 loop is CASSEVAGALYEQYF. The CDR3 bases are TGTGCCAGCAGTGAGGTGGCAGGCGCTCTCTACGAGCAGTACTTC.

This clonotype is classed as large. The J gene is TRBJ2-2, the V gene TRBV19; D is possibly TRBD2 (6 bases). The ends were cut back, 3 bases at V and 4 bases at J, with 12 bases in the middle. The germline gives CDR1 LNHDA, CDR2 SQIVND (reference sequence). CDR3 length: 15 amino acids. The CDR3 DNA follows: TGTGCCAGTAGTATCGGGGGATCGGGCACCGGGGAGCTGTTTTTT. Amino acids: CASSIGGSGTGELFF.

This clonotype is termed large. This chain uses TRBV11-1 with TRBJ2-7; weak D call: TRBD1 (6 bases). CDR1 is SGHAT, CDR2 FQDESV, per germline (reference sequence). V lost 3 bases to trimming and J lost 1 base, with 7 bases between them. The length of the CDR3 is 13 residues. CDR3 coding DNA: TGTGCCAGCAGCTTTGGACAGTCCTACGAGCAGTACTTC. It is translated as CASSFGQSYEQYF.

This clonotype is termed medium-sized. The V call is TRBV4-3, the J call TRBJ2-1; D might be TRBD1 or TRBD2, each matching 6 bases. CDR3 size: 17 residues. Germline loops: CDR1 LGHNA, CDR2 YSLEER. V was clipped by 0 bases and J by 5 bases, with 17 bases between them. CDR3 bases: TGCGCCAGCAGCCAAGACGGGCCCGGGGGCCCCGACAATGAGCAGTTCTTC. It is translated as CASSQDGPGGPDNEQFF.

This clonotype was counted between two and nine times. This chain joins TRBV19 and TRBJ2-4; D possibly corresponds to TRBD2 (6 bases). The germline CDR1 and CDR2 sequences are LNHDA and SQIVND (reference sequence). The CDR3 is made up of 16 amino acids. Trimming removed 1 base at V and 0 bases at J, with 10 bases between. As DNA, the CDR3 is TGTGCCAGTAGTATAGGGGGGGTACTAGCCAAAAACATTCAGTACTTC. This translates into CASSIGGVLAKNIQYF.